These 19 T cell receptor beta chains share one sample of origin, sequenced in a study of CD8 T cells in ankylosing spondylitis. TCRdb analysed the 5' RACE reads with MiXCR anew, one entry per CDR3 protein. Here the sample spans nearly 350,000 distinct CDR3 sequences, 14% to 15% being singletons. The sequenced sample consisted of blood, either unsorted or a sorted T cell fraction (not recorded which). The source of these receptors is a male donor with ankylosing spondylitis or in good health (not recorded which).

This clonotype was picked up a small number of times. J is TRBJ2-7 and V is TRBV5-1, with TRBD1 matching 7 bases. CDR3 length: 14 residues. Germline V lookup: CDR1 SGHRS, CDR2 YFSETQ. V dropped 4 bases and J dropped 4; count of bases not matched to a gene: 8. This CDR3 is CASSVPGQYYEQYF. The CDR3 bases are TGCGCCAGCAGCGTACCGGGACAGTATTACGAGCAGTACTTC.

The J gene is TRBJ1-2, the V gene TRBV12-3 or TRBV12-4; 7 bases are shared with TRBD1. Trimming at V came to 5 bases and at J to 4 bases, leaving 7 bases not matched to a gene. The CDR3 totals 14 residues. The DNA of the CDR3 is TGTGCCAGCAGTCACCGGGACAGAGCCTATGGCTACACCTTC. This translates into CASSHRDRAYGYTF.

In this sample, this clonotype turned up many times. The chain is built from TRBV6-5 and TRBJ1-1; D might be TRBD1 (5 bases). Germline CDR1 MNHEY, CDR2 SVGAGI. The CDR3 is 16 amino acids. Trimming pared 4 bases from V and 7 bases from J, leaving 22 bases between. CDR3 nucleotides: TGTGCCAGCAGTTCTACACCCACGGCTGGGGCGGGTGAAGCTTTCTTT. As protein: CASSSTPTAGAGEAFF.

There are a few counts of this clonotype. The chain joins TRBV20-1 to TRBJ1-4; D is ambiguous. The V and J ends lost 0 bases and 5 bases respectively, with 7 bases between them. In germline, CDR1 is DFQATT, CDR2 SNEGSKA (reference sequence). CDR3 size: 13 residues. Written as DNA, the CDR3 is TGCAGTGCTAGAGACGGCATCAATGAAAAACTGTTTTTT. Protein sequence: CSARDGINEKLFF.

This clonotype was counted only a few times. The chain uses TRBV9 and TRBJ2-7, with 7 bases that match TRBD1. The germline CDR1 and CDR2 sequences are SGDLS and YYNGEE. V lost 4 bases, J lost 4 bases, and 8 bases stayed unmatched. The CDR3 is made up of 14 amino acids. CDR3 sequence: CASSMGTEGYEQYF. CDR3 nucleotide sequence: TGTGCCAGCAGCATGGGGACAGAGGGGTACGAGCAGTACTTC.

The chain is built from TRBV7-8 and TRBJ2-3, with 7 bases lining up with TRBD2. The CDR3 spans 14 residues. Trimming removed 7 bases from V and 2 bases from J; junction bases left unmatched: 6. Germline-derived CDR1 and CDR2 are SGHVS and FQNEAQ. The DNA of the CDR3 is TGTGCCAGCACCAGCGGGGTGACCACAGATACGCAGTATTTT. Residues: CASTSGVTTDTQYF.

The chain has TRBV7-2 and TRBJ1-6; D might be TRBD1 (5 bases). CDR3 length equals 14 residues. Per germline, CDR1 SGHTA and CDR2 FQGNSA. The V and J ends lost 9 bases and 9 bases respectively, with 18 bases between them. The CDR3 sequence: CASSGPGKFSPLHF. The CDR3 region has the DNA TGTGCCAGTTCTGGGCCAGGGAAGTTTTCACCCCTCCACTTT.

This clonotype was seen only a few times. V gene TRBV12-3 or TRBV12-4 combines with J gene TRBJ1-6, with D tentatively TRBD1 (6 bases). Trimming removed 3 bases from V and 7 bases from J, with 10 bases in between. This CDR3 spans 14 amino acids. The CDR3 coding sequence is TGTGCCAGCAGTTTCGACAGGCGGAATTCACCCCTCCACTTT. Protein product: CASSFDRRNSPLHF.

This rearrangement joins TRBV5-1 to TRBJ2-5; D is possibly TRBD2 (5 bases). CDR3 length: 15 residues. Germline CDR1 and CDR2: SGHRS and YFSETQ. Trimming took off 0 bases at V and 2 bases at J, with 11 bases between the two ends. CDR3: CASSLVLAYQETQYF. CDR3 bases: TGCGCCAGCAGCTTGGTCCTAGCTTATCAAGAGACCCAGTACTTC.

There are a few counts of this clonotype. This chain uses TRBV24-1 with TRBJ2-5; the match to TRBD1 covers 8 bases. The V segment lost 4 bases and the J segment 2 bases; nucleotides outside the gene matches: 8. CDR1 is KGHDR, CDR2 SFDVKD, per germline. CDR3 length: 16 amino acids. CDR3 sequence reads: CATSDPRDRFQETQYF. For the CDR3, the DNA is TGTGCCACCAGTGACCCCAGGGACAGGTTTCAAGAGACCCAGTACTTC.

The chain combines TRBV5-1 with TRBJ2-2; 7 nucleotides agree with TRBD1. Germline-derived CDR1 and CDR2 are SGHRS and YFSETQ. With V trimmed by 2 bases and J by 3 bases, 4 bases remained unmatched. CDR3 length: 15 residues. CDR3 nucleotides: TGCGCCAGCAGCTTTAGTACAGGGGACACCGGGGAGCTGTTTTTT. As protein: CASSFSTGDTGELFF.

This clonotype was found once. CDR3 region: CASSLIEGTSGGSNQETQYF. The CDR3 DNA sequence: TGTGCCAGCAGCTTAATCGAGGGGACTAGCGGGGGGTCGAATCAAGAGACCCAGTACTTC. The rearrangement uses TRBV11-2 and TRBJ2-5; TRBD2 matches at 15 bases. Germline loops: CDR1 SGHAT, CDR2 FQNNGV. J was trimmed by 2 bases and V by 2 bases; bases with no gene match: 12. This CDR3 contains 20 residues.

This chain connects TRBV12-3 or TRBV12-4 to TRBJ2-2; 7 bases line up with TRBD1. The CDR3 has 13 amino acids. V lost 7 bases, J lost 6 bases, and 5 bases stayed unmatched. For the CDR3, the DNA is TGTGCCAGCAACCAACAGGGGCCCGGGGAGCTGTTTTTT. Protein product: CASNQQGPGELFF.

The V call is TRBV27, the J call TRBJ2-3; 7 bases agree with TRBD1. Germline V CDR1 and CDR2: MNHEY, SMNVEV (reference sequence). V lost 2 bases and J lost 1; bases outside the gene matches: 3. CDR3 length: 15 amino acids. CDR3 protein: CASSLVRGRTDTQYF. The CDR3 DNA reads as TGTGCCAGCAGTTTAGTAAGGGGGCGCACAGATACGCAGTATTTT.

The chain uses TRBV7-9 and TRBJ2-7, with 10 bases aligning to TRBD2. CDR3 length: 14 amino acids. V lost 3 bases to trimming and J lost 5 bases; unmatched junction nucleotides: 4. Germline V gives CDR1 SEHNR, CDR2 FQNEAQ (reference sequence). The CDR3 DNA reads as TGTGCCAGCAGCTTTTCTAGCGGGAGAGACGAGCAGTACTTC. As protein: CASSFSSGRDEQYF.

This clonotype was recorded at least ten times. The V call is TRBV4-2, the J call TRBJ1-1; TRBD1 might be the D (6 bases). The ends were cut back, 4 bases at V and 2 bases at J, with 14 bases in the middle. Per germline, CDR1 LGHNA and CDR2 YNFKEQ. This CDR3 is 15 amino acids long. CDR3 sequence: CASSRPTGYNTEAFF. DNA of the CDR3: TGTGCCAGCAGCCGCCCGACAGGTTACAACACTGAAGCTTTCTTT.

The chain has TRBV25-1 and TRBJ2-7; 12 bases line up with TRBD1. This CDR3 comprises 15 residues. The ends lost 0 bases at V and 7 bases at J; junction bases unmatched: 4. Germline V lookup: CDR1 MGHDK, CDR2 SYGVNS. CDR3 sequence: CASSEYGDRGREQYF. CDR3 DNA: TGTGCCAGCAGTGAATATGGGGACAGGGGGCGAGAGCAGTACTTC.

At least ten counts were recorded for this clonotype. The CDR3 here is CSVDGAQGPNYGYTF. DNA for the CDR3: TGCAGCGTTGACGGTGCTCAGGGGCCTAACTATGGCTACACCTTC. The chain combines TRBV29-1 with TRBJ1-2, with D possibly TRBD1 on 6 matching bases. The germline V gene has CDR1 SQVTM and CDR2 ANQGSEA. This CDR3 is built from 15 residues. Between the trimmed V and J ends, which lost 3 bases and 0 bases, there was a span of 14 bases.

This clonotype was counted between two and nine times. The CDR3 region is CASSQGKYPETQYF. DNA of the CDR3: TGTGCCAGCAGTCAAGGGAAATACCCAGAGACCCAGTACTTC. This chain links TRBV12-3 or TRBV12-4 with TRBJ2-5; D gene ambiguous. The germline V and J ends were trimmed by 5 bases and 4 bases, with 14 bases remaining between them. The CDR3 extends over 14 amino acids.